This T cell receptor (beta chain) was identified during a study of shared clonotypes between healthy human individuals. PCR replicates from unsorted PBMC used approximately 290 ng DNA, and this amount was some 30,000 T cell genomes. Produced via immunoSEQ multiplex PCR; TCRdb's table is partial and in-frame only. The sample has about 520,000 clones, about 78% seen once. In unsorted samples, genomic DNA was obtained using about 90 million PBMCs. The CDR3 sequence is 15 residues long. The V end was cut by 3 bases, the J end by 0 bases, with 11 bases between. Germline V gene sequence: CDR1 SGDLS, CDR2 YYNGEE.

This sequence was found in a woman aged 40 to 50 in good health. Some clones in this sample may be carry-over from other donors' samples. This chain connects TRBV9 to TRBJ2-3; D perhaps matches TRBD1 (6 bases). Source material: PBMCs. The CDR3 region is CASSDPGASTDTQYF. CDR3 bases: TGTGCCAGCAGCGATCCAGGGGCTAGCACAGATACGCAGTATTTT.